In its sample, the clone carrying this T cell receptor (beta chain) ranks as medium-sized. Repertoires were generated with immunoSEQ multiplex PCR, while TCRdb's copy carries only in-frame clones and drops some. The sample holds 9,000 to 15,000 clones, 71% seen once. This record comes from a study of T cells after somatic rescue of genetic block. The clonotype comes from a boy between 10 and 17 years old. Source material: peripheral blood mononuclear cells (PBMCs).

CDR3 sequence reads: CASSDFYSPLHF. The CDR3 DNA reads as TGTGCCAGCAGCGACTTCTATTCACCCCTCCACTTT. The chain has TRBV7-9 and TRBJ1-6; unclear D gene. CDR1 is SEHNR, CDR2 FQNEAQ, per germline (reference sequence). This CDR3 is built from 12 residues. The V end was cut by 5 bases, the J end by 8 bases, with 7 bases between.